Listed below are T cell receptor beta chains from one sample, sequenced in a study of T-cell memory formation after mild COVID-19. TCRdb fed the 5' RACE reads into MiXCR, producing one record per CDR3 protein. Here the sample spans 250,000 or so distinct CDR3 sequences, more than 15% being singletons. Sequenced material: PBMCs or a T cell subset sorted from them (not recorded which). All receptors derive from a man aged 18 to 29 who had mild COVID-19 (a few samples of this study predate the infection). Cell type and time point are not known. Both conserved end residues are part of each CDR3. The order of the fields is J gene, V gene, CDR3 protein.

J gene: TRBJ2-2
V gene: TRBV28
CDR3 protein: CASIRGGINTGELFF

J gene: TRBJ2-1
V gene: TRBV18
CDR3 protein: CASSPPNVRGEGSYNEQFF

J gene: TRBJ2-2
V gene: TRBV7-2
CDR3 protein: CASSLVYQTLNTGELFF

J gene: TRBJ1-1
V gene: TRBV12-3/TRBV12-4
CDR3 protein: CASSLAPGPNTEAFF

J gene: TRBJ2-7
V gene: TRBV7-7
CDR3 protein: CASSPSTDPTYEQYF

J gene: TRBJ2-2
V gene: TRBV12-3/TRBV12-4
CDR3 protein: CASSFRRRLNTGELFF

J gene: TRBJ2-5
V gene: TRBV6-6
CDR3 protein: CSSSLPGTGKTQYF

J gene: TRBJ2-6
V gene: TRBV7-3
CDR3 protein: CASSLTPVSSGANVLTF

J gene: TRBJ2-4
V gene: TRBV10-3
CDR3 protein: CAISESLKGERNQYF

J gene: TRBJ2-3
V gene: TRBV7-6
CDR3 protein: CDSSRRQGSTLDTQYF

J gene: TRBJ1-5
V gene: TRBV7-2
CDR3 protein: CASSLARSPQHF

J gene: TRBJ2-1
V gene: TRBV20-1
CDR3 protein: CSAPDLKEDNEQFF

J gene: TRBJ2-4
V gene: TRBV29-1
CDR3 protein: CSVEEFGNIQYF

J gene: TRBJ2-5
V gene: TRBV7-6
CDR3 protein: CASSLLVSVADRGSQETQYF

J gene: TRBJ1-4
V gene: TRBV3-1
CDR3 protein: CASSFDVPGVLFF

J gene: TRBJ2-7
V gene: TRBV10-3
CDR3 protein: CAIRSPGSYEQYF

J gene: TRBJ2-7
V gene: TRBV27
CDR3 protein: CASSLSLGTGDSYEQYF

J gene: TRBJ1-1
V gene: TRBV5-1
CDR3 protein: CASSRGSGGPPEAFF

J gene: TRBJ2-3
V gene: TRBV11-3
CDR3 protein: CASSGGTSGASTDTQYF

J gene: TRBJ2-1
V gene: TRBV5-1
CDR3 protein: CASSSLLGGSSYNEQFF

J gene: TRBJ2-1
V gene: TRBV7-8
CDR3 protein: CASSLTSQPGLAGPNEQFF

J gene: TRBJ1-2
V gene: TRBV6-5
CDR3 protein: CASRLDRGNFNYGYTF

J gene: TRBJ2-4
V gene: TRBV4-1
CDR3 protein: CASSQVVGLLSSIQYF

J gene: TRBJ1-3
V gene: TRBV7-6
CDR3 protein: CASSPMTGNRNTIYF

J gene: TRBJ1-2
V gene: TRBV20-1
CDR3 protein: CSAHEGGGGYTF

J gene: TRBJ2-2
V gene: TRBV12-3/TRBV12-4
CDR3 protein: CASSTKGVRLYTGELFF

J gene: TRBJ2-3
V gene: TRBV6-6
CDR3 protein: CASSYSKNGGGTQYF

J gene: TRBJ2-1
V gene: TRBV5-1
CDR3 protein: CASSFSSTPVGGEQFF

J gene: TRBJ2-1
V gene: TRBV5-1
CDR3 protein: CASSLPDRGPSYNEQFF

J gene: TRBJ2-5
V gene: TRBV5-1
CDR3 protein: CASSAQGSQETQYF

J gene: TRBJ2-1
V gene: TRBV18
CDR3 protein: CASSAVQENEQFF

J gene: TRBJ2-5
V gene: TRBV20-1
CDR3 protein: CSASSGQETQYF

J gene: TRBJ1-6
V gene: TRBV12-3/TRBV12-4
CDR3 protein: CASSLNGGYNSPLHF